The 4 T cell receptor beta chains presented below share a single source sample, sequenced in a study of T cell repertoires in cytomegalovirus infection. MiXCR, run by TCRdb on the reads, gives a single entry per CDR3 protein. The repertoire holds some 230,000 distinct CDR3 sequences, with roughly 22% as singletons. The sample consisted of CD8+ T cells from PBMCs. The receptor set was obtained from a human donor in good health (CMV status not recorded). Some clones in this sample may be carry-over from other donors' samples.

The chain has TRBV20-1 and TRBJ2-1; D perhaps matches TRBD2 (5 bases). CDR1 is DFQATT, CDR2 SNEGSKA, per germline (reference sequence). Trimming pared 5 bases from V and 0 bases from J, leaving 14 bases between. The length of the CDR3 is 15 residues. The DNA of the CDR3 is TGCAGTGCTCCCGCCGGGGTCAGCTCCTACAATGAGCAGTTCTTC. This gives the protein CSAPAGVSSYNEQFF.

CDR3 in amino acids: CASRPIQETYEQYF. Here the CDR3 DNA reads TGTGCCAGCAGACCAATTCAAGAAACCTACGAGCAGTACTTC. The V and J genes are TRBV27 and TRBJ2-7; D call uncertain. The V end was cut by 6 bases, the J end by 2 bases, with 14 bases between. Per the germline V gene, CDR1 is MNHEY and CDR2 is SMNVEV (reference sequence). The CDR3 is 14 amino acids.

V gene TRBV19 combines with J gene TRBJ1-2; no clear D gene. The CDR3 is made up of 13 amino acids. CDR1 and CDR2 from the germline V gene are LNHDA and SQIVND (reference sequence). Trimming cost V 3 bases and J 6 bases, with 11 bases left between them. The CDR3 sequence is CASSMSGGNGYTF. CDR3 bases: TGTGCCAGTAGTATGAGCGGCGGCAATGGCTACACCTTC.

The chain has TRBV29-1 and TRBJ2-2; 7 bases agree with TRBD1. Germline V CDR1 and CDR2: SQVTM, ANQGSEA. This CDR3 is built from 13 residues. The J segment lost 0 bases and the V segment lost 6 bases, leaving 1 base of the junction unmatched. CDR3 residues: CSVGTANTGELFF. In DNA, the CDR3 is TGCAGCGTCGGGACAGCGAACACCGGGGAGCTGTTTTTT.